The text below deals with one TCR beta chain. Across about two dozen US areas, participants ranged in age from roughly 18 to 95 years. Donors were grouped by their self-reported clinical history. It was within 2 weeks before study entry that exposed participants met a COVID-19 case. This entry comes from a study of blood T cell repertoires in COVID-19. Clones were sequenced by immunoSEQ multiplex PCR, and TCRdb holds only the in-frame ones, with some missing. The table shows 350,000 to 400,000 clones, with just over 90% occurring only once. The sequence was obtained from a middle-aged woman who had been exposed to COVID-19. Sequencing used PBMCs or T cells enriched from blood (not recorded which).

The CDR3 coding sequence is TGTGCCAGCAGCGAGGGGGCGGTAAAAGGGACCCAGTACTTC. This sequence encodes CASSEGAVKGTQYF. The rearrangement joins TRBV9 to TRBJ2-5; TRBD1 aligns across 7 bases. The germline V gene has CDR1 SGDLS and CDR2 YYNGEE. Trimming removed 3 bases from V and 7 bases from J; junction bases left unmatched: 9. The CDR3 is 14 residues long. Drawing the rest from reference TRBV9 and TRBJ2-5, the complete variable domain is DSGVTQTPKHLITATGQRVTLRCSPRSGDLSVYWYQQSLDQGLQFLIQYYNGEERAKGNILERFSAQQFPDLHSELNLSSLELGDSALYFCASSEGAVKGTQYFGPGTRLLVL.